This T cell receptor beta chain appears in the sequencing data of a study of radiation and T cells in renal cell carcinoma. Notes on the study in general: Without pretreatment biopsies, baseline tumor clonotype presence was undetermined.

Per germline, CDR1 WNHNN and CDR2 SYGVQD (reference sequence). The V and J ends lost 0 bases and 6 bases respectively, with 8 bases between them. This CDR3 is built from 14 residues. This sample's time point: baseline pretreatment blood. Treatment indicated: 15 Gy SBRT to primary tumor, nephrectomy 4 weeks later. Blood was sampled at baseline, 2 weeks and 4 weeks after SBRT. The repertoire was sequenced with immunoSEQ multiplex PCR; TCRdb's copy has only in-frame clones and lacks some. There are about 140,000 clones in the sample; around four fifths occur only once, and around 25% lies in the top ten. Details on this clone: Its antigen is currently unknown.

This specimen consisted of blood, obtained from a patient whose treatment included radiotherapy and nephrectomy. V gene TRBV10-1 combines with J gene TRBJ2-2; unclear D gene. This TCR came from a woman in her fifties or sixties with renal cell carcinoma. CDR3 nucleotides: TGCGCCAGCAGTGAGTCGGCCAGCGCCGGGGAGCTGTTTTTT. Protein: CASSESASAGELFF.